This T cell receptor beta chain was identified in a study of T cells expressing NK-cell markers. The overall study: Just one sequenced donor of eight was HCMV-seronegative, while seven were seropositive. Findings and caveats of the study: The CD3+CD56-NKG2C+ fraction of a handful of donors was also led by these clonotypes. Of the CD8+ T cell pool in more than 5 donors, roughly 1.0-8% was accounted for by dominant NKG2C+ clonotypes.

A note on this clonotype: Its antigen is unknown.

TCRdb reprocessed the 5' RACE reads; each CDR3 protein has one entry and no DNA is given. In total, the table holds 350,000 to 450,000 distinct CDR3 sequences. The CDR3 contains 13 residues. Germline assignment: CDR1 DFQATT and CDR2 SNEGSKA (reference sequence). The receptor comes from a man aged 18-69 years in good health. What was sequenced was blood T cells: a sorted CD56 or NKG2C T cell subset, CD4+ or CD8+ T cells, or bulk PBMC T cells (not recorded which). This rearrangement joins TRBV20-1 to TRBJ1-2. CDR3 region: CSASNEDNYGYTF.